A selection of T cell receptor beta chains follows, all from one sample in a study of cytomegalovirus exposure and HLA in healthy donors. Clones were sequenced by immunoSEQ multiplex PCR, and TCRdb holds only the in-frame ones, with some missing. The sample records around 120,000 clones, around 70% being singletons. Sequencing input: PBMCs. These receptors were taken from a human donor in good health. The CDR3 runs from the conserved cysteine through the conserved F or W. A D gene is named only where the DNA matches it firmly. Some rows have no size entry. The others give once, few or many, or a class for an expanded clone.

TRBV30	TRBJ1-1	NA	NA	TGTGCCTGGAGCCAGGGACTTTTCGGTAGGGGCACTGAAGCTTTCTTT	CAWSQGLFGRGTEAFF
TRBV27	TRBJ2-7	NA	NA	TGTGCCAGCAGTGACCAGACCGGGGGCTACGAGCAGTACTTC	CASSDQTGGYEQYF
TRBV18	TRBJ2-3	NA	NA	TGTGCCAGCTCACGCGGACTACAAGTAGATACGCAGTATTTT	CASSRGLQVDTQYF
TRBV4-2	TRBJ1-1	NA	NA	TGTGCCAGCAGCCAAGATCGGGACACTGAAGCTTTCTTT	CASSQDRDTEAFF
TRBV9	TRBJ1-1	NA	NA	TGTGCCAGCAGCGTGTCGGGGGACACTGAAGCTTTCTTT	CASSVSGDTEAFF
TRBV25-1	TRBJ2-7	NA	TRBD1	TGTGCCAGCAGTGACCCTCGGGACAGTGTTTACTACGAGCAGTACTTC	CASSDPRDSVYYEQYF
TRBV19	TRBJ1-3	few	NA	TGTGCCAGTAGGATTACCGGGACAGGAAACACCATATATTTT	CASRITGTGNTIYF
TRBV7-9	TRBJ2-7	NA	NA	TGTTCCAGCAGCCCACAGGGTGGAATCTCCTACGAGCAGTACTTC	CSSSPQGGISYEQYF
TRBV5-6	TRBJ1-2	NA	NA	TGTGCCAGCAGCTTCGGTGGCGTGGGCAGCTATGGCTACACCTTC	CASSFGGVGSYGYTF
TRBV6-1	TRBJ1-2	NA	TRBD1	TGTGCCAGCAGTGTGGGACAGGGACATAACTATGGCTACACCTTC	CASSVGQGHNYGYTF
TRBV5-5	TRBJ1-1	once	TRBD1	TGTGCCAGCAGCTTTCGCCCCCCCTGGACAGGGGCCAGGGACACTGAAGCTTTCTTT	CASSFRPPWTGARDTEAFF
TRBV6-5	TRBJ1-1	medium-sized	TRBD1	TGTGCCAGCAGTTCGATAAGAACAGGGGGAGGCACTGAAGCTTTCTTT	CASSSIRTGGGTEAFF
TRBV7-2	TRBJ2-7	NA	TRBD2	TGTGCCAGCAGCTTAGGCGCGGGGGGAATTTACGAGCAGTACTTC	CASSLGAGGIYEQYF
TRBV7-9	TRBJ2-1	NA	NA	TGTGCCAGCAGCCCCGCCCAGGAGAGGGATGAGCAGTTCTTC	CASSPAQERDEQFF
TRBV7-6	TRBJ2-7	NA	TRBD1	TGTGCCAGCAGCCACGGGACAGGGCCCTACGAGCAGTACTTC	CASSHGTGPYEQYF
TRBV7-2	TRBJ2-1	NA	NA	TGTGCCAGCAACCTGGTCCCAGGGGTTACTAGTGAGCAGTTCTTC	CASNLVPGVTSEQFF
TRBV7-2	TRBJ2-3	NA	NA	TGTGCCAGCAGCTTCGCATGGGGGGTAACAGATACGCAGTATTTT	CASSFAWGVTDTQYF
TRBV7-8	TRBJ2-1	NA	TRBD2	TGTGCCAGCAGCCCCGCTACGGGACTAGCGGGATTTGAGCAGTTCTTC	CASSPATGLAGFEQFF
TRBV5-3	TRBJ1-4	NA	NA	TGTGCCAGAAGCTTGGAGGTCAGGGTGAATGAAAAACTGTTTTTT	CARSLEVRVNEKLFF
TRBV29-1	TRBJ2-1	few	TRBD1	TGCAGCGCCCCATACAGGGGACGCTCCTACAATGAGCAGTTCTTC	CSAPYRGRSYNEQFF
TRBV5-8	TRBJ1-2	NA	NA	TGTGCCAGCACCCCAGGGAATGGGGCTGGCTATGGCTACACCTTC	CASTPGNGAGYGYTF
TRBV18	TRBJ1-2	NA	NA	TGTGCCAGCTCCCCGTCGCTCGAGGGCTACACCTTC	CASSPSLEGYTF
TRBV7-7	TRBJ2-5	NA	TRBD1	TGTGCTAGCAGCCGGATGATGAATACAGGGGGCAAAGAGACCCAGTACTTC	CASSRMMNTGGKETQYF
TRBV30	TRBJ2-3	few	TRBD2	TGTGCCTGGAGTCCCGGGCGCGGGGGGGCGATAGATACGCAGTATTTT	CAWSPGRGGAIDTQYF
TRBV6-6	TRBJ1-3	NA	NA	TGTGCCAGCAGTTACGACGGGGGCTCTGGAAACACCATATATTTT	CASSYDGGSGNTIYF
TRBV14	TRBJ2-7	NA	NA	TGTGCCAGCAGCCAAGTCCGGGAGTTTCAGTACTTC	CASSQVREFQYF
TRBV28	TRBJ1-4	NA	TRBD1	TGTGCCAGCGGGCGAACAGGGGGGGATGAAAAACTGTTTTTT	CASGRTGGDEKLFF
TRBV6-5	TRBJ2-5	NA	NA	TGTGCCAGCAGTTCACCCCTCTGGGGCTCCCGGATCCAGTACTTC	CASSSPLWGSRIQYF
TRBV12-5	TRBJ1-1	few	TRBD1	TGTGCTAGTGGCCTGACAGGGTCGGCGAACACTGAAGCTTTCTTT	CASGLTGSANTEAFF
TRBV27	TRBJ2-2	once	NA	TGTGCCAGCACCACACCTCGCTCTAGCGCCGGGGAGCTGTTTTTT	CASTTPRSSAGELFF